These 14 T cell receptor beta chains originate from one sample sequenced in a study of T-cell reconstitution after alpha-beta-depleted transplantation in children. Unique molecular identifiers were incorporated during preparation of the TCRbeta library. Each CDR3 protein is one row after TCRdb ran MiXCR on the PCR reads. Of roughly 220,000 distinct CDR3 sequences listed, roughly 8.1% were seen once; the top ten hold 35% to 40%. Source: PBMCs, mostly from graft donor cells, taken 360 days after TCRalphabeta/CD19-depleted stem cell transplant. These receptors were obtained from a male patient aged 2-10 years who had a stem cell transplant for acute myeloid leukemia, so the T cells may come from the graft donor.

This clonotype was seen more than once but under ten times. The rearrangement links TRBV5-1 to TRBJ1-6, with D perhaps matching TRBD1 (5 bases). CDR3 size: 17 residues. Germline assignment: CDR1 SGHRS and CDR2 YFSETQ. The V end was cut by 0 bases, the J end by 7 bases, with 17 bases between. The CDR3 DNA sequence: TGCGCCAGCAGCTTGGGTGACAAACCGGGACGGAATTCACCCCTCCACTTT. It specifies CASSLGDKPGRNSPLHF. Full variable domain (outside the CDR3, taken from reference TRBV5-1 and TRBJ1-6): KAGVTQTPRYLIKTRGQQVTLSCSPISGHRSVSWYQQTPGQGLQFLFEYFSETQRNKGNFPGRFSGRQFSNSRSEMNVSTLELGDSALYLCASSLGDKPGRNSPLHFGNGTRLTVT.

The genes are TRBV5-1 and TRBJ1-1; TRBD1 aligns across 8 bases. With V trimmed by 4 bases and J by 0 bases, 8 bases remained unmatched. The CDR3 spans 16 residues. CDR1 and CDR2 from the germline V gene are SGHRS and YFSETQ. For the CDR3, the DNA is TGCGCCAGCAGCGTCAGACAGGGGAGCATGAACACTGAAGCTTTCTTT. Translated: CASSVRQGSMNTEAFF.

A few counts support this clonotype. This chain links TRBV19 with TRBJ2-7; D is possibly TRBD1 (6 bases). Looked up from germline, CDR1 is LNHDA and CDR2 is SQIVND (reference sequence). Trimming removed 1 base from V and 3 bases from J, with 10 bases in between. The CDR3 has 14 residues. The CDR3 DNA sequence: TGTGCCAGTAGTATAGCCGCAGGGGACTACGAGCAGTACGTC. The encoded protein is CASSIAAGDYEQYV.

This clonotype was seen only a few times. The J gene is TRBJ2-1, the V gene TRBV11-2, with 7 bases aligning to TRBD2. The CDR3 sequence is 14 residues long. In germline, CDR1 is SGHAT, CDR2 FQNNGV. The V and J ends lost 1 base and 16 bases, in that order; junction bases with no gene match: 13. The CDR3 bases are TGTGCCAGCAGCTTAGCCCGCCGGGCGGGAGCAATATTCTTC. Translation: CASSLARRAGAIFF.

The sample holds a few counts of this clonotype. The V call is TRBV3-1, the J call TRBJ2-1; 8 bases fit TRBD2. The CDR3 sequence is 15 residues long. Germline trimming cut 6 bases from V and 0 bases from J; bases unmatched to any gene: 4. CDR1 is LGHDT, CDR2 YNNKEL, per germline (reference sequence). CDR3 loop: CASRLSGSSYNEQFF. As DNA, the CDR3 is TGTGCCAGCAGACTGAGCGGGAGCTCCTACAATGAGCAGTTCTTC.

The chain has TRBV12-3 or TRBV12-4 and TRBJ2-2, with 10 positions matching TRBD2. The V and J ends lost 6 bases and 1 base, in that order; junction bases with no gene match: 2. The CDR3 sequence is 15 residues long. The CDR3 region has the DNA TGTGCCAGCAGCCCTAGCGGGAGGAACACCGGGGAGCTGTTTTTT. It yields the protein CASSPSGRNTGELFF.

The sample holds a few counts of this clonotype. The CDR3: CATSKGGLTDTQYF. The CDR3 nucleotides are TGTGCCACCAGCAAAGGCGGACTCACAGATACGCAGTATTTT. The V and J genes are TRBV15 and TRBJ2-3; tentatively, D is TRBD2 (5 bases). Germline V CDR1 and CDR2: LNHNV, YYDKDF (reference sequence). This CDR3 has 14 amino acids. Trimming stripped 4 bases from V and 2 bases from J, with 10 bases between.

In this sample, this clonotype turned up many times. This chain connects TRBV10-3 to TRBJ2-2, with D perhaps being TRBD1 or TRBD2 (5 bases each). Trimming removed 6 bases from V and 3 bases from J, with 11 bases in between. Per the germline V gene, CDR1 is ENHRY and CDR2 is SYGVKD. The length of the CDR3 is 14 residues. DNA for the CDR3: TGTGCCATCAGGGGGACCGACCACACCGGGGAGCTGTTTTTT. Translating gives CAIRGTDHTGELFF.

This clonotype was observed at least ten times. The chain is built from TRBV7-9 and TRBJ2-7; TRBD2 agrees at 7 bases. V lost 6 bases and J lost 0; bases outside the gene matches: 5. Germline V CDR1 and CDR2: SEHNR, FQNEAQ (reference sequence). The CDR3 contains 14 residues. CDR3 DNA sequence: TGTGCCAGCAGTCGGAGCGGGAACTCCTACGAGCAGTACTTC. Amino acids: CASSRSGNSYEQYF.

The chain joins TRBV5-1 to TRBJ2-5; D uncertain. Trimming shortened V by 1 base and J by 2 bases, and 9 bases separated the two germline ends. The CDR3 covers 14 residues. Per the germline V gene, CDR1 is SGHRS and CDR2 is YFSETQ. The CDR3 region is CASSLITIQETQYF. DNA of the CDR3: TGCGCCAGCAGCTTGATTACTATACAAGAGACCCAGTACTTC.

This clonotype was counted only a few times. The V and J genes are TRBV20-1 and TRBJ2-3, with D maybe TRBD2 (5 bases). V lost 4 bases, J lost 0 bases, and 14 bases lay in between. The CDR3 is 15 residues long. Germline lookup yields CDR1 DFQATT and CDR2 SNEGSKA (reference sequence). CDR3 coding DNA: TGCAGTGCTATCAGTTGGGAGCCTAGCACAGATACGCAGTATTTT. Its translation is CSAISWEPSTDTQYF.

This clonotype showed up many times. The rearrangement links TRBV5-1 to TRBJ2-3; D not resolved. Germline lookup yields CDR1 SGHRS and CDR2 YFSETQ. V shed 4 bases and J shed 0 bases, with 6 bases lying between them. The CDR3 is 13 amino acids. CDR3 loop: CASSPPSTDTQYF. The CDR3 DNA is TGCGCCAGCAGCCCGCCCAGCACAGATACGCAGTATTTT.

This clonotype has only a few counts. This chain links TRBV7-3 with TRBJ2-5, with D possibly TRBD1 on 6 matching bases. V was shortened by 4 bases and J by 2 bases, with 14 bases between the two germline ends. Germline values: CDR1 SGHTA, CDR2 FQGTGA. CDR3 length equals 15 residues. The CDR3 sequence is CASSSSADRQETQYF. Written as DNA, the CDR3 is TGTGCCAGCAGCTCATCCGCCGACAGGCAAGAGACCCAGTACTTC.

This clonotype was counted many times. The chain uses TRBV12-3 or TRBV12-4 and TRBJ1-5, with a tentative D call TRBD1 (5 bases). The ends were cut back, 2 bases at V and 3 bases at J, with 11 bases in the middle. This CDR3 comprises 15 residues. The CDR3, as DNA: TGTGCCAGCAGTTTATGGGACGTCAACAATCAGCCCCAGCATTTT. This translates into CASSLWDVNNQPQHF.